Below, 21 T cell receptor beta chains from the same sample are listed, as sequenced in a study of CD8 T cells in ankylosing spondylitis. Study-wide findings and caveats: Typical of ankylosing spondylitis blood, it appeared, was a TCR beta motif of eight highly homologous variants.

Using its own MiXCR run on the 5' RACE reads, TCRdb lists one record per CDR3 protein. The sample includes roughly 370,000 distinct CDR3 sequences, 20% to 25% of them seen just once. Their target antigens are unknown. Material for sequencing was blood, either unsorted or a sorted T cell fraction (not recorded which). These receptors originate from a male donor with ankylosing spondylitis.

This clonotype was counted between two and nine times. The chain carries TRBV7-9 and TRBJ2-5; TRBD2 matches at 8 bases. CDR1 is SEHNR, CDR2 FQNEAQ, per germline (reference sequence). Trimming cost V 3 bases and J 5 bases; bases outside gene matches: 8. This CDR3 comprises 15 residues. DNA for the CDR3: TGTGCCAGCAGCTTTTTAGCGGGAAACCGGGAGACCCAGTACTTC. Its protein product is CASSFLAGNRETQYF.

The chain employs TRBV12-3 or TRBV12-4 and TRBJ2-2, with a possible D match to TRBD1 (6 bases). V was pared by 5 bases and J by 4 bases, with 14 bases between. The CDR3 runs to 15 residues. The CDR3 DNA reads as TGTGCCAGCAGTCCTACACAGGGTGGCACCGGGGAGCTGTTTTTT. It yields the protein CASSPTQGGTGELFF.

Only a few counts were recorded for this clonotype. This chain links TRBV6-2 or TRBV6-3 with TRBJ2-2; D call uncertain. The CDR3 sequence is 15 residues long. CDR1 is MNHEY and CDR2 is SVGEGT in the germline V gene. The V end lost 5 bases, the J end lost 6 bases, and 16 bases lay between the germline ends. The CDR3 DNA reads TGTGCCAGCAGTATGGGGTCTGGTCGGCCCGGGGAGCTGTTTTTT. Its translation is CASSMGSGRPGELFF.

This clonotype turned up a few times. J is TRBJ2-1 and V is TRBV29-1, with 10 bases aligning to TRBD1. The ends lost 1 base at V and 6 bases at J; junction bases unmatched: 12. Germline V gene data show CDR1 as SQVTM and CDR2 as ANQGSEA. CDR3 size: 17 residues. The CDR3 reads CSVEALRGGTGANEQFF. DNA of the CDR3: TGCAGCGTTGAAGCCCTCCGGGGGGGGACAGGGGCCAATGAGCAGTTCTTC.

This clonotype was seen more than once but under ten times. The CDR3 region is CAISESGTARGVYGYTF. DNA of the CDR3: TGTGCCATCAGTGAGTCCGGGACGGCCCGGGGAGTCTATGGCTACACCTTC. This chain joins TRBV10-3 and TRBJ1-2; tentative D call: TRBD1 (5 bases). The CDR3 sequence is 17 residues long. From germline, CDR1 is ENHRY and CDR2 SYGVKD. The V and J ends lost 0 bases and 4 bases respectively, with 18 bases between them.

CDR3 region: CASSQGRGGYNEQFF. The CDR3 DNA is TGCGCCAGCAGCCAAGGCAGGGGCGGTTACAATGAGCAGTTCTTC. The genes are TRBV4-3 and TRBJ2-1; D may be TRBD1 (6 bases). From germline, CDR1 is LGHNA and CDR2 YSLEER. V was trimmed by 1 base and J by 4 bases, leaving 11 bases between them. The length of the CDR3 is 15 residues.

This clonotype has only a few counts. The V call is TRBV6-2 or TRBV6-3, the J call TRBJ2-7; D is undetermined. Germline V gives CDR1 MNHEY, CDR2 SVGEGT. V was clipped by 6 bases and J by 7 bases, with 13 bases between them. The CDR3 has 12 residues. The CDR3 DNA reads TGTGCCAGCAGCAAACAACGCTTGGAGCAGTACTTC. Its translation is CASSKQRLEQYF.

The genes are TRBV20-1 and TRBJ1-5; 12 bases line up with TRBD1. CDR3 length equals 16 residues. In germline, CDR1 is DFQATT, CDR2 SNEGSKA (reference sequence). The junction had 8 bases not matched to a gene; V was cut back by 5 bases and J by 3 bases. The CDR3, as DNA: TGCAGTGCTGCAATCGGGACAGGGGGCGACAATCAGCCCCAGCATTTT. This encodes CSAAIGTGGDNQPQHF.

This clonotype has just a few counts. The chain combines TRBV5-4 with TRBJ1-1, with D unclear. The length of the CDR3 is 13 residues. From germline, CDR1 is SGHNT and CDR2 YYREEE (reference sequence). Trimming took off 6 bases at V and 5 bases at J, with 14 bases between the two ends. Here the CDR3 reads CASTSQGLTEAFF. The CDR3 DNA reads as TGTGCCAGCACTTCCCAAGGGCTGACTGAAGCTTTCTTT.

This clonotype was found a few times. V is TRBV25-1 and J is TRBJ1-3; D ambiguous. V was trimmed by 0 bases and J by 3 bases, leaving 0 bases between them. CDR3 length equals 12 residues. Germline values: CDR1 MGHDK, CDR2 SYGVNS. CDR3 DNA sequence: TGTGCCAGCAGTGAATATGGAAACACCATATATTTT. Amino acids: CASSEYGNTIYF.

This clonotype was seen more than once but under ten times. The chain is built from TRBV5-1 and TRBJ2-7; 13 nucleotides align to TRBD2. Per germline, CDR1 SGHRS and CDR2 YFSETQ. The CDR3 has 15 amino acids. Trimming cost V 4 bases and J 5 bases; bases outside gene matches: 6. The CDR3 loop reads CASSLGTSGKNEQYF. The CDR3 nucleotides read TGCGCCAGCAGCCTGGGGACTAGCGGGAAGAACGAGCAGTACTTC.

A single count supports this clonotype. This sequence joins TRBV20-1 and TRBJ2-3; the D gene is possibly TRBD2 (6 bases). CDR1 DFQATT and CDR2 SNEGSKA come from the germline V gene (reference sequence). The CDR3 is 16 amino acids. The ends were cut back, 1 base at V and 4 bases at J, with 18 bases in the middle. CDR3 sequence (DNA): TGCAGTGCTAGAGGCACCCGGGACTTAAGTTCAGATACGCAGTATTTT. It encodes CSARGTRDLSSDTQYF.

This clonotype was recorded a few times. The genes are TRBV5-8 and TRBJ2-7; 13 nucleotides match TRBD2. Trimming took 4 bases from V and 5 from J; bases not matched to a gene: 3. Germline assignment: CDR1 SGHTS and CDR2 YDEGEE. The CDR3 consists of 14 residues. CDR3 region: CASSRGLAGDEQYF. CDR3 nucleotides: TGTGCCAGCAGCCGAGGACTAGCGGGAGACGAGCAGTACTTC.

V is TRBV4-3 and J is TRBJ2-2, with TRBD1 identical over 9 bases. CDR3 length equals 17 residues. With 2 bases clipped from V and 8 bases from J, the junction kept 12 bases outside the gene matches. CDR1 and CDR2 from the germline V gene are LGHNA and YSLEER. In DNA, the CDR3 is TGCGCCAGCAGCCAAAAAGGTGGACAGGGGATTTCAGGGGAGCTGTTTTTT. Protein product: CASSQKGGQGISGELFF.

V usage is TRBV20-1 and J usage is TRBJ1-2, with TRBD1 identical over 9 bases. The CDR3 runs to 13 residues. Trimming cost V 5 bases and J 8 bases; bases outside gene matches: 9. The germline CDR1 and CDR2 sequences are DFQATT and SNEGSKA (reference sequence). The CDR3 sequence: CSAGQGIINGYTF. In DNA form, the CDR3 reads TGCAGTGCTGGACAGGGGATAATAAACGGCTACACCTTC.

This clonotype occurred once. The V and J genes are TRBV11-2 and TRBJ2-7; D is unresolved. This CDR3 spans 13 amino acids. Trimming removed 9 bases at V and 0 bases at J, with 12 bases between. Germline V lookup: CDR1 SGHAT, CDR2 FQNNGV. The CDR3 spells CASRSLGSYEQYF. Here the CDR3 DNA reads TGTGCCAGTCGAAGCCTGGGCTCCTACGAGCAGTACTTC.

The rearrangement links TRBV5-1 to TRBJ2-5; 8 nucleotides align to TRBD2. Germline CDR1 is SGHRS and CDR2 is YFSETQ. The CDR3 contains 16 residues. Trimming cost V 0 bases and J 2 bases; bases outside gene matches: 6. The CDR3 here is CASSLGALADQETQYF. CDR3 bases: TGCGCCAGCAGCTTGGGCGCACTAGCGGATCAAGAGACCCAGTACTTC.

This clonotype was observed a handful of times. The chain carries TRBV12-3 or TRBV12-4 and TRBJ2-5, with 9 bases fitting TRBD2. Trimming at V came to 8 bases and at J to 1 base, leaving 5 bases not matched to a gene. This CDR3 is 14 amino acids long. The CDR3 protein is CASRASGVQETQYF. The CDR3 nucleotides read TGTGCCAGCCGGGCTAGCGGGGTCCAAGAGACCCAGTACTTC.

V gene TRBV6-2 or TRBV6-3 combines with J gene TRBJ2-4, with a weak D call TRBD2 (5 bases). This CDR3 has 16 amino acids. Trimming shortened V by 6 bases and J by 0 bases, and 15 bases separated the two germline ends. Germline V lookup: CDR1 MNHEY, CDR2 SVGEGT. The CDR3 DNA reads TGTGCCAGCAGGCGGGCCTTCAACCTAGCCAAAAACATTCAGTACTTC. Its translation: CASRRAFNLAKNIQYF.

In its sample, this clonotype was seen a few times. The V and J genes are TRBV24-1 and TRBJ2-6; D remains ambiguous. The CDR3 length is 17 residues. Germline V CDR1 and CDR2: KGHDR, SFDVKD. V was clipped by 5 bases and J by 1 base, with 14 bases between them. The CDR3 coding sequence is TGTGCCACCAGTGGGTCGCCGTTTTCATCTGGGGCCAACGTCCTGACTTTC. Encoded protein: CATSGSPFSSGANVLTF.

This clonotype was counted once. The chain combines TRBV4-2 with TRBJ2-7; D possibly corresponds to TRBD2 (5 bases). This CDR3 comprises 15 residues. Germline V gene lookup returns CDR1 LGHNA and CDR2 YNFKEQ. V lost 5 bases and J lost 2, with 16 bases in between. The CDR3 here is CASSITGERTYEQYF. CDR3 nucleotides: TGTGCCAGCAGCATCACCGGCGAGCGGACCTACGAGCAGTACTTC.